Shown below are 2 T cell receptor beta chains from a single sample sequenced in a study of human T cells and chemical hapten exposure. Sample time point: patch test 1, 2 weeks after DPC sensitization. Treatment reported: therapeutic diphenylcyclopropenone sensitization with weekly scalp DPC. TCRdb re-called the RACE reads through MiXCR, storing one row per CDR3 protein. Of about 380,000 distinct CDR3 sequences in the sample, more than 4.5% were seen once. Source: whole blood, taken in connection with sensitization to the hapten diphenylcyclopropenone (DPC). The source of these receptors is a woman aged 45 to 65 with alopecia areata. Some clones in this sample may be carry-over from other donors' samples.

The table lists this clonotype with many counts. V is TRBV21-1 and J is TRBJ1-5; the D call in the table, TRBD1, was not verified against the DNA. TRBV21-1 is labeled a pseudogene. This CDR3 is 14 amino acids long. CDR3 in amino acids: CASGTPLSNQPQHF. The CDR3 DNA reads TGTGCCAGCGGGACACCTTTAAGCAATCAGCCCCAGCATTTT.

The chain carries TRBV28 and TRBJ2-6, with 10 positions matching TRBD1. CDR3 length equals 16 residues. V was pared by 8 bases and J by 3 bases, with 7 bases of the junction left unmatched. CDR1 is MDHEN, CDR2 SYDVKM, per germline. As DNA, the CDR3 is TGTGCCAGCGGAGGACAGGGGGGGCGTGGGGCCAACGTCCTGACTTTC. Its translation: CASGGQGGRGANVLTF.